This T cell receptor (beta chain) is from a study of blood T cell repertoires in COVID-19. As handled by the study authors: The authors estimated nucleated cell counts from reference gene primer amplification. Repertoires were generated with immunoSEQ multiplex PCR, while TCRdb's copy carries only in-frame clones and drops some. V, J and clone size were drawn from that table, and D and trimming were deduced from the DNA. In the table there are about 180,000 clones, more than 75% of which are singletons. The CDR3 is 19 amino acids. Germline-derived CDR1 and CDR2 are MNHNS and SASEGT. The ends were cut back, 2 bases at V and 5 bases at J, with 24 bases in the middle. The Seattle patients joined while their infection was active and were tracked longitudinally afterward.

The sequencing sample was made of peripheral blood. The chain employs TRBV6-1 and TRBJ2-2; a weak D match, TRBD2 (5 bases). This receptor was identified in a person aged 70 to 85 with COVID-19, enrolled during active disease. The CDR3 DNA is TGTGCCAGCAGTGAACGGGAATTGGGGTTTATCGGGTCTACCGGGGAGCTGTTTTTT. This encodes CASSERELGFIGSTGELFF.